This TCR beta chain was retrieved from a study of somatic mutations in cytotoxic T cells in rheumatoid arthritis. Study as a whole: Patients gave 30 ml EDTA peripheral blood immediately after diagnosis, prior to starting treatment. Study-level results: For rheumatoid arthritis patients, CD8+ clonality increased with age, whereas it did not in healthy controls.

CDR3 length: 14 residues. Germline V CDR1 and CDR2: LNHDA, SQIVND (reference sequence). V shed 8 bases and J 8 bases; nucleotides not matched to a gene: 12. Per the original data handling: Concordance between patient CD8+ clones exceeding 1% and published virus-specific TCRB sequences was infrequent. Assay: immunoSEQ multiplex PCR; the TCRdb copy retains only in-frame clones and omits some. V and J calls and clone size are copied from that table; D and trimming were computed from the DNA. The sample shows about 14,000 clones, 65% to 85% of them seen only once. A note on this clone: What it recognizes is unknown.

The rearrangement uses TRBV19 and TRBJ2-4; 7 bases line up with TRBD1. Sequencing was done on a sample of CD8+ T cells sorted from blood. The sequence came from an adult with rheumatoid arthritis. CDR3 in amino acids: CASSDRLIQDIQYF. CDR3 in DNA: TGTGCCAGTTCGGACAGGCTAATTCAAGACATTCAGTACTTC.